This T cell receptor (beta chain) originates from a study of blood T cell repertoires in COVID-19. V lost 4 bases, J lost 11 bases, and 7 bases stayed unmatched. This CDR3 comprises 13 residues. The V gene's germline CDR1 is MGHRA and CDR2 YSYEKL. Repertoires were generated with immunoSEQ multiplex PCR, while TCRdb's copy carries only in-frame clones and drops some. The data show around 130,000 clones, more than 80% seen once. This TCR was sampled from a man between 40 and 49 years old with acute or convalescent COVID-19. Sequencing input: peripheral blood. The V and J genes are TRBV4-1 and TRBJ1-4, with 7 bases fitting TRBD1. The CDR3 nucleotides read TGCGCCAGCAGCCTCGGGACAGAGGGGAAACTGTTTTTT. Translated, it gives CASSLGTEGKLFF.